The rows below give T cell receptor beta chains drawn from one sample of a study of shared clonotypes between healthy human individuals. The method was immunoSEQ multiplex PCR; TCRdb's version includes in-frame clones alone and lacks a portion of them. The sample lists about 2.1 million clones, 80% to 95% occurring once. The specimen was naive CD8+ T cells from PBMCs. These receptors all stem from a man younger than 35 in good health. Some clones in this sample may be carry-over from other donors' samples. Each CDR3 is given with its conserved first and last residue. The order of the fields is J gene, clone size, V gene, D gene, CDR3 DNA, CDR3 protein. D genes are given only for firm matches. The size field is filled for only some rows; it gives once, few, many or a size class.

j_gene: TRBJ1-5; abundance: .; v_gene: TRBV19; d_gene: .; CDR3nt: TGTGCCAGTAGTATAGTGGCCAGCCCTCGCCCCCAGCATTTT; CDR3aa: CASSIVASPRPQHF
j_gene: TRBJ2-6; abundance: .; v_gene: TRBV10-3; d_gene: TRBD2; CDR3nt: TGTGCCATCAGTGAGGCGTCTGGGAGGGCCGGTGGGGCCAACGTCCTGACTTTC; CDR3aa: CAISEASGRAGGANVLTF
j_gene: TRBJ2-7; abundance: .; v_gene: TRBV14; d_gene: .; CDR3nt: TGTGCCAGCAGCCATTTACCCCAGGGGGGGACCTACGAGCAGTACTTC; CDR3aa: CASSHLPQGGTYEQYF
j_gene: TRBJ2-3; abundance: .; v_gene: TRBV14; d_gene: TRBD2; CDR3nt: TGTGCCAGCCGCCTAGCGGGAATCGATACGCAGTATTTT; CDR3aa: CASRLAGIDTQYF
j_gene: TRBJ2-3; abundance: .; v_gene: TRBV11-2; d_gene: TRBD2; CDR3nt: TGTGCCAGCAGCTTTGGGACTAGCGGGACCACAGATACGCAGTATTTT; CDR3aa: CASSFGTSGTTDTQYF
j_gene: TRBJ1-5; abundance: .; v_gene: TRBV27; d_gene: TRBD1; CDR3nt: TGTGCCAGCAGTTTATCCAGGGGGAGTAGCAATCAGCCCCAGCATTTT; CDR3aa: CASSLSRGSSNQPQHF
j_gene: TRBJ1-1; abundance: few; v_gene: TRBV9; d_gene: TRBD1; CDR3nt: TGTGCCAGCAGCGGGAGGACAGGGAACACTGAAGCTTTCTTT; CDR3aa: CASSGRTGNTEAFF
j_gene: TRBJ2-1; abundance: .; v_gene: TRBV7-8; d_gene: .; CDR3nt: TGTGCCAGCAGCTTAACCATGATAGGTTCCTCCTACAATGAGCAGTTCTTC; CDR3aa: CASSLTMIGSSYNEQFF
j_gene: TRBJ2-3; abundance: .; v_gene: TRBV30; d_gene: .; CDR3nt: TGTGCCTGGAGTGTGGACAGCACAGATACGCAGTATTTT; CDR3aa: CAWSVDSTDTQYF
j_gene: TRBJ1-2; abundance: .; v_gene: TRBV28; d_gene: .; CDR3nt: TGTGCCAGCAGTATCCCCCGGGACATCTTTACGTATGGCTACACCTTC; CDR3aa: CASSIPRDIFTYGYTF
j_gene: TRBJ2-7; abundance: .; v_gene: TRBV4-3; d_gene: TRBD2; CDR3nt: TGCGCCAGCAGCCAAGGGAGCGGGAGGGCCGGCCACGAGCAGTACTTC; CDR3aa: CASSQGSGRAGHEQYF
j_gene: TRBJ2-7; abundance: .; v_gene: TRBV5-1; d_gene: TRBD2; CDR3nt: TGCGCCAGCAGCTTGTACGCGGGAGGGCGCGAGCAGTACTTC; CDR3aa: CASSLYAGGREQYF
j_gene: TRBJ2-7; abundance: .; v_gene: TRBV15; d_gene: TRBD1; CDR3nt: TGTGCCACCCAGACAGGGGGAGGCTACCCGAATAGGGAGCAGTACTTC; CDR3aa: CATQTGGGYPNREQYF
j_gene: TRBJ1-5; abundance: .; v_gene: TRBV19; d_gene: .; CDR3nt: TGTGCCAGTAGTATATTTGGCAGCAATCAGCCCCAGCATTTT; CDR3aa: CASSIFGSNQPQHF
j_gene: TRBJ1-2; abundance: .; v_gene: TRBV9; d_gene: .; CDR3nt: TGTGCCAGCAGCGCATCGTCGTCAGCTAACTATGGCTACACCTTC; CDR3aa: CASSASSSANYGYTF
j_gene: TRBJ1-5; abundance: .; v_gene: TRBV10-3; d_gene: .; CDR3nt: TGTGCCATCAGTGAGTGGCCGGTTGGCAATCAGCCCCAGCATTTT; CDR3aa: CAISEWPVGNQPQHF
j_gene: TRBJ2-3; abundance: .; v_gene: TRBV5-1; d_gene: .; CDR3nt: TGCGCCAGCAGCTTCACCAGGGGGGTCCCGGTCCCAGATACGCAGTATTTT; CDR3aa: CASSFTRGVPVPDTQYF
j_gene: TRBJ2-1; abundance: .; v_gene: TRBV19; d_gene: .; CDR3nt: TGTGCCAGTAGTATGTTGAGCTCCTACAATGAGCAGTTCTTC; CDR3aa: CASSMLSSYNEQFF
j_gene: TRBJ2-7; abundance: .; v_gene: TRBV27; d_gene: TRBD1; CDR3nt: TGTGCCAGCACCCTTAGGACAGGGGGGTCCTACGAGCAGTACTTC; CDR3aa: CASTLRTGGSYEQYF
j_gene: TRBJ1-2; abundance: .; v_gene: TRBV9; d_gene: .; CDR3nt: TGTGCCAGCAGCGTAGTTGGGACCCCCGGCTATGGCTACACCTTC; CDR3aa: CASSVVGTPGYGYTF
j_gene: TRBJ2-4; abundance: .; v_gene: TRBV28; d_gene: .; CDR3nt: TGTGCCAGCAGTTTGTCTCAGGGTTTCGGGCCGTACTTC; CDR3aa: CASSLSQGFGPYF
j_gene: TRBJ2-3; abundance: once; v_gene: TRBV4-3; d_gene: TRBD1; CDR3nt: TGCGCCAGCAGCCACCGTCGGGACAGGGGCACAGATACGCAGTATTTT; CDR3aa: CASSHRRDRGTDTQYF
j_gene: TRBJ2-7; abundance: .; v_gene: TRBV27; d_gene: TRBD2; CDR3nt: TGTGCCAGCAGTTTCTCGGGAGGCCCGACCTACGAGCAGTACTTC; CDR3aa: CASSFSGGPTYEQYF
j_gene: TRBJ1-5; abundance: .; v_gene: TRBV7-9; d_gene: TRBD1; CDR3nt: TGTGCCAGCAGCTCCCCGGGACAGGGGGCCGACGGCAATCAGCCCCAGCATTTT; CDR3aa: CASSSPGQGADGNQPQHF
j_gene: TRBJ2-3; abundance: .; v_gene: TRBV11-3; d_gene: TRBD2; CDR3nt: TGTGCCAGCAGCTCATCTAGCGGGAGTTGGGCAGATACGCAGTATTTT; CDR3aa: CASSSSSGSWADTQYF
j_gene: TRBJ1-1; abundance: .; v_gene: TRBV28; d_gene: .; CDR3nt: TGTGCCAGCAGTGTCTCCGGGACTATGGACGGTGTAGCTTTCTTT; CDR3aa: CASSVSGTMDGVAFF
j_gene: TRBJ1-2; abundance: .; v_gene: TRBV28; d_gene: .; CDR3nt: TGTGCCAGCAGCATCCTAACCAGGGCGGCTGGCTACACCTTC; CDR3aa: CASSILTRAAGYTF
j_gene: TRBJ1-5; abundance: few; v_gene: TRBV21-1; d_gene: .; CDR3nt: TGTGCCAGCATGAGGGCGGCCCGGTCCCAGCATTTT; CDR3aa: CASMRAARSQHF
j_gene: TRBJ2-3; abundance: .; v_gene: TRBV7-9; d_gene: .; CDR3nt: TGTGCCAGCAGCTTAGACACCTCCACAGATACGCAGTATTTT; CDR3aa: CASSLDTSTDTQYF
j_gene: TRBJ1-2; abundance: .; v_gene: TRBV5-6; d_gene: TRBD1; CDR3nt: TGTGCCAGCAGCTCGACCACGAGGGGGCTTGGCTATGGCTACACCTTC; CDR3aa: CASSSTTRGLGYGYTF
j_gene: TRBJ2-7; abundance: .; v_gene: TRBV5-1; d_gene: TRBD2; CDR3nt: TGCGCCAGCAGCGGGAGGGAGGCAGGTCCGTCCTACGAGCAGTACTTC; CDR3aa: CASSGREAGPSYEQYF
j_gene: TRBJ2-7; abundance: .; v_gene: TRBV6-1; d_gene: .; CDR3nt: TGTGCCAGCAGTGTTGGCCTCTCCTACGAGCAGTACTTC; CDR3aa: CASSVGLSYEQYF
j_gene: TRBJ2-2; abundance: .; v_gene: TRBV7-9; d_gene: TRBD1; CDR3nt: TGTGCCAGCAGCTTATTGTTGGGACAGGGGCATGGGGAGCTGTTTTTT; CDR3aa: CASSLLLGQGHGELFF
j_gene: TRBJ2-7; abundance: .; v_gene: TRBV28; d_gene: .; CDR3nt: TGTGCCAGCAGTTTACGAGGCTACGAGCAGTACTTC; CDR3aa: CASSLRGYEQYF
j_gene: TRBJ1-1; abundance: .; v_gene: TRBV28; d_gene: .; CDR3nt: TGTGCCAGCAACTTCGCCGGGACAATGAACACTGAAGCTTTCTTT; CDR3aa: CASNFAGTMNTEAFF
j_gene: TRBJ2-2; abundance: .; v_gene: TRBV6-1; d_gene: TRBD2; CDR3nt: TGTGCCAGCAGTGTGACTCGTGTTTTTGGGACTACGTTCACCGGGGAGCTGTTTTTT; CDR3aa: CASSVTRVFGTTFTGELFF
j_gene: TRBJ2-1; abundance: .; v_gene: TRBV15; d_gene: TRBD2; CDR3nt: TGTGCCACCAGCACCGGACTAGCGGGAGGTTGGAATGAGCAGTTCTTC; CDR3aa: CATSTGLAGGWNEQFF
j_gene: TRBJ2-7; abundance: .; v_gene: TRBV5-6; d_gene: TRBD1; CDR3nt: TGTGCCAGCAGCTTGGAGGACAGGGAACCCTACGAGCAGTACTTC; CDR3aa: CASSLEDREPYEQYF